The TCR beta chain described here comes from a study of T-cell reconstitution after alpha-beta-depleted transplantation in children. Findings of the study overall: Newly generated T cells supplied most T-cell counts and diversity one year post-transplant. From surviving recipient T cells and thymic progenitors came the high day-60 TCRbeta diversity observed in some patients.

The V and J ends lost 2 bases and 0 bases, in that order; junction bases with no gene match: 2. Germline V gives CDR1 LNHNV, CDR2 YYDKDF (reference sequence). The CDR3 consists of 15 residues. Molecular barcoding with unique molecular identifiers was used for the TCRbeta library. TCRdb recomputed calls from the PCR reads with MiXCR, one row per CDR3 protein. Seen here are around 52,000 distinct CDR3 sequences, over 4.5% observed once, and the top ten hold 30% to 35%. This clonotype was found many times. What it binds is unknown. This TCR was sampled from a female patient between 2 and 15 years old who had a stem cell transplant for aplastic anemia, so the T cells may come from the graft donor. The chain employs TRBV15 and TRBJ1-1, with TRBD1 matching 8 bases. Sequenced material: PBMCs, mostly from graft donor cells, taken 60 days after TCRalphabeta/CD19-depleted stem cell transplant. The CDR3 protein is CATSRQTGVNTEAFF. The CDR3 bases are TGTGCCACCAGCAGACAGACAGGGGTGAACACTGAAGCTTTCTTT.